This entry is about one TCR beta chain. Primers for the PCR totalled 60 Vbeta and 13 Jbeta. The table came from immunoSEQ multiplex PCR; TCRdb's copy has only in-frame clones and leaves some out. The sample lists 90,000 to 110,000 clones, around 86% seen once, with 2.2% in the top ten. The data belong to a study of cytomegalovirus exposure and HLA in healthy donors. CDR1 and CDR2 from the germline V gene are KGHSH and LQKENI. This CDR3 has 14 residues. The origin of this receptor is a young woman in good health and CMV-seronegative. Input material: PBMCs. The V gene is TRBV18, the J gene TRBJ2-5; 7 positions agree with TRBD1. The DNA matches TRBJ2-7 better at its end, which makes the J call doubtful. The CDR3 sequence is CASSPGQGAYEQYF. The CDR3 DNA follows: TGTGCCAGCTCACCAGGCCAGGGGGCCTACGAGCAGTACTTC.